The rows below give T cell receptor beta chains drawn from one sample of a study of T-cell memory formation after mild COVID-19. TCRdb itself ran the 5' RACE reads through MiXCR, one entry per CDR3 protein. The sample carries roughly 340,000 distinct CDR3 sequences, 15% recorded once. Sequencing was performed on PBMCs or a T cell subset sorted from them (not recorded which). The receptors stem from a man between 18 and 35 years old who had mild COVID-19 (a few samples of this study predate the infection). Cell type and time point are not known. Both conserved end residues are part of each CDR3. D genes are given only for firm matches. Clone size is stated in some rows and not others, as once, few, many or a class when expanded.

V,size,D,J,CDR3,DNA
TRBV7-6,few,.,TRBJ2-1,CASSLGPGGAVPRLNSYNEQFF,TGTGCCAGCAGCTTAGGTCCAGGCGGCGCGGTCCCGAGATTAAACTCCTACAATGAGCAGTTCTTC
TRBV28,.,.,TRBJ2-2,CASNSVGSTGELFF,TGTGCCAGCAATTCAGTAGGGTCCACCGGGGAGCTGTTTTTT
TRBV5-6,.,.,TRBJ1-4,CASSLRGSNEKLFF,TGTGCCAGCAGCTTGAGGGGATCTAATGAAAAACTGTTTTTT
TRBV29-1,many,.,TRBJ2-7,CSVFLDSSSYEQYF,TGCAGCGTTTTCCTAGACTCAAGCTCCTACGAGCAGTACTTC
TRBV5-1,few,.,TRBJ2-4,CASSPVSRDKNIQYF,TGCGCCAGCTCCCCCGTGAGCAGAGACAAAAACATTCAGTACTTC
TRBV7-3,few,TRBD1,TRBJ2-5,CASSPTGVGETQYF,TGTGCCAGCAGCCCCACAGGGGTCGGAGAGACCCAGTACTTC
TRBV4-2,once,.,TRBJ1-3,CASSKDPGSGNTIYF,TGTGCCAGCAGCAAAGATCCCGGGTCTGGAAACACCATATATTTT
TRBV14,few,TRBD1,TRBJ2-5,CASSQLAGQGETQYF,TGTGCCAGCAGCCAACTCGCCGGACAGGGAGAGACCCAGTACTTC
TRBV10-2,.,TRBD1,TRBJ2-1,CASSSGTGQFF,TGCGCCAGCAGTTCGGGGACAGGGCAGTTCTTC
TRBV6-6,.,TRBD2,TRBJ2-1,CASSRSVAGGEQFF,TGTGCCAGCAGCCGCTCTGTGGCGGGAGGTGAGCAGTTCTTC
TRBV5-1,few,.,TRBJ1-3,CASSSADGNTIYF,TGCGCCAGCAGCTCCGCGGACGGAAACACCATATATTTT
TRBV11-1,.,TRBD1,TRBJ2-2,CASTTLDRSNTGELFF,TGTGCCAGCACCACCTTGGACAGGAGCAACACCGGGGAGCTGTTTTTT
TRBV14,many,.,TRBJ2-7,CASSQGTTRAHEQYF,TGTGCCAGCAGCCAAGGGACCACAAGAGCCCACGAGCAGTACTTC
TRBV5-1,.,.,TRBJ2-2,CASSWDGESTTGELFF,TGCGCCAGCAGCTGGGACGGAGAATCCACCACCGGGGAGCTGTTTTTT
TRBV15,.,.,TRBJ1-5,CATSAAGPQHF,TGTGCCACCAGTGCTGCGGGGCCCCAGCATTTT
TRBV5-1,.,TRBD1,TRBJ1-1,CASTRGDRQIEAFF,TGCGCCAGCACCCGGGGGGACAGGCAGATTGAAGCTTTCTTT
TRBV5-1,.,TRBD1,TRBJ1-1,CASSSGQVPTEAFF,TGCGCCAGCAGCTCTGGACAGGTCCCAACTGAAGCTTTCTTT
TRBV7-2,few,.,TRBJ2-3,CASRAASTDTQYF,TGTGCCAGCAGGGCAGCTAGCACAGATACGCAGTATTTT